The 7 T cell receptor beta chains in this list originate from one sample, sequenced in a study of blood T cell repertoires in COVID-19. The table came from immunoSEQ multiplex PCR; TCRdb's copy has only in-frame clones and leaves some out. This table has more than 200,000 clones, around nine tenths appearing once. Sequencing was done on a sample of PBMCs or T cells enriched from blood (not recorded which). These receptor sequences come from a man between 25 and 39 years old in a cohort exposed to, infected with or recovered from COVID-19 (not recorded which).

The chain carries TRBV7-2 and TRBJ1-1; 12 nucleotides match TRBD1. In germline, CDR1 is SGHTA, CDR2 FQGNSA. V lost 5 bases to trimming and J lost 4 bases; unmatched junction nucleotides: 8. This CDR3 is built from 16 residues. In DNA, the CDR3 is TGTGCCAGCAGCCGGGGGGACAGGGGGCATGGCACTGAAGCTTTCTTT. Its translation: CASSRGDRGHGTEAFF.

The rearrangement links TRBV9 to TRBJ2-1; possible D gene TRBD1, 6 bases. The V gene's germline CDR1 is SGDLS and CDR2 YYNGEE. Trimming removed 4 bases from V and 6 bases from J, with 14 bases in between. The CDR3 has 14 amino acids. The CDR3 nucleotides read TGTGCCAGCAGCCTCGGACAGCGAAGCAATGAGCAGTTCTTC. It encodes CASSLGQRSNEQFF.

The chain has TRBV19 and TRBJ2-5, with 15 positions matching TRBD2. CDR1 and CDR2 (germline): LNHDA, SQIVND (reference sequence). CDR3 length: 15 residues. The V gene end was trimmed by 5 bases and the J gene end by 5 bases; junction bases not matched to a gene: 3. CDR3 loop: CASSPGTSGRETQYF. The CDR3 region has the DNA TGTGCCAGTAGTCCTGGGACTAGCGGGAGGGAGACCCAGTACTTC.

The rearrangement joins TRBV9 to TRBJ1-1; no clear D gene. Trimming removed 5 bases at V and 1 base at J, with 12 bases between. In germline, CDR1 is SGDLS, CDR2 YYNGEE. This CDR3 has 14 amino acids. CDR3 loop: CASSLLPRNTEAFF. DNA of the CDR3: TGTGCCAGCAGTCTTCTCCCCAGGAACACTGAAGCTTTCTTT. The whole variable domain, filled in from reference TRBV9 and TRBJ1-1, reads DSGVTQTPKHLITATGQRVTLRCSPRSGDLSVYWYQQSLDQGLQFLIQYYNGEERAKGNILERFSAQQFPDLHSELNLSSLELGDSALYFCASSLLPRNTEAFFGQGTRLTVV.

The V and J genes are TRBV18 and TRBJ1-1; 12 nucleotides line up with TRBD1. This CDR3 is built from 16 residues. Trimming at V came to 0 bases and at J to 3 bases, leaving 2 bases not matched to a gene. Germline CDR1 KGHSH, CDR2 LQKENI. CDR3 protein: CASSPPGTGGHTEAFF. For the CDR3, the DNA is TGTGCCAGCTCACCACCGGGGACAGGGGGCCACACTGAAGCTTTCTTT.

The chain recombines TRBV3-1 (or the pseudogene TRBV3-2) with TRBJ2-1; 10 bases line up with TRBD2. Germline V gene lookup returns CDR1 LGHDT and CDR2 YNNKEL (reference sequence). Trimming removed 3 bases from V and 3 bases from J; junction bases left unmatched: 5. The CDR3 is 16 residues long. The DNA for the CDR3 is TGTGCCAGCAGCCAGCCCGGACTAGCGGTCTACAATGAGCAGTTCTTC. Its translation is CASSQPGLAVYNEQFF.

V usage is TRBV28 and J usage is TRBJ2-5; tentative D call: TRBD1 (5 bases). Germline V gene sequence: CDR1 MDHEN, CDR2 SYDVKM. The ends were cut back, 6 bases at V and 0 bases at J, with 14 bases in the middle. This CDR3 spans 15 amino acids. The CDR3 DNA reads as TGTGCCAGCAGCACGAGCTCAGGGTACCAAGAGACCCAGTACTTC. It encodes CASSTSSGYQETQYF.